A selection of T cell receptor beta chains follows, all from one sample in a study of blood T cell repertoires in COVID-19. Data came from immunoSEQ multiplex PCR; TCRdb stores just in-frame clones and leaves some out. Of under 250,000 clones listed, around 82% are singletons. What was sequenced was peripheral blood. All receptors come from a woman aged 70-85 years with acute or convalescent COVID-19. CDR3s include the opening cysteine and the closing phenylalanine or tryptophan. Size values are once, few and many counts, or a class for expanded clones, and some rows have none.

size	V	J	CDR3
-	TRBV9	TRBJ1-3	CASSASLGGGGNTIYF
-	TRBV7-9	TRBJ2-3	CASSHRGLPITDRRSQYF
-	TRBV27	TRBJ1-5	CASSRQGGQPQHF
-	TRBV10-1	TRBJ1-6	CASSEDGTDNSPLHF
-	TRBV7-9	TRBJ1-2	CASSLDRVGGYTF
-	TRBV4-3	TRBJ1-1	CASSPKGGGGSEAFF
once	TRBV3-1/TRBV3-2	TRBJ2-2	CASSQWGRGPGELFF
once	TRBV7-2	TRBJ1-2	CASSPQGARAGYTF
-	TRBV7-2	TRBJ1-6	CASSLAGEVRSPLHF
-	TRBV3-1/TRBV3-2	TRBJ1-1	CASSPTTLARGSAFF
-	TRBV27	TRBJ2-1	CASSSGLANYNEQFF
once	TRBV5-1	TRBJ2-4	CASSLWGSKNIQYF
-	TRBV19	TRBJ2-2	CASRVGDRVRNGELFF
-	TRBV7-8	TRBJ2-3	CASSQGQGGTDTQYF
-	TRBV15	TRBJ1-5	CATSLDRFSNQPQHF
-	TRBV3-1/TRBV3-2	TRBJ2-2	CASSQTSGGLNTGELFF
-	TRBV14	TRBJ1-2	CASSQKITGANYGYTF
-	TRBV6-4	TRBJ1-6	CASSDSSGTGNNSPLHF
-	TRBV4-1	TRBJ1-2	CASSQEQGNGYTF
-	TRBV6-2/TRBV6-3	TRBJ2-7	CASSSSLLYDGLEQYF